One and the same sample provided the 2 T cell receptor beta chains below, sequenced in a study of cytomegalovirus exposure and HLA in healthy donors. The PCR ran on 60 Vbeta and 13 Jbeta primers. Clones were sequenced by immunoSEQ multiplex PCR, and TCRdb holds only the in-frame ones, with some missing. The repertoire holds approximately 140,000 clones, with roughly 79% as singletons. What was sequenced was PBMCs. Receptors originate from a male donor in good health and CMV-seronegative.

The rearrangement joins TRBV19 to TRBJ2-7; 10 nucleotides align to TRBD1. V was pared by 5 bases and J by 3 bases, with 4 bases of the junction left unmatched. Germline CDR1 LNHDA, CDR2 SQIVND (reference sequence). This CDR3 contains 14 residues. Here the CDR3 reads CASSEGTGVYEQYF. In DNA form, the CDR3 reads TGTGCCAGTAGTGAAGGGACAGGGGTCTACGAGCAGTACTTC.

The chain employs TRBV6-5 and TRBJ2-2, with 10 positions matching TRBD1. Germline CDR1 is MNHEY and CDR2 is SVGAGI. This CDR3 is built from 15 residues. The V gene end was trimmed by 6 bases and the J gene end by 4 bases; junction bases not matched to a gene: 5. CDR3 in amino acids: CASSRQGAGTGELFF. The CDR3 DNA reads as TGTGCCAGCAGCAGACAGGGGGCGGGCACCGGGGAGCTGTTTTTT.